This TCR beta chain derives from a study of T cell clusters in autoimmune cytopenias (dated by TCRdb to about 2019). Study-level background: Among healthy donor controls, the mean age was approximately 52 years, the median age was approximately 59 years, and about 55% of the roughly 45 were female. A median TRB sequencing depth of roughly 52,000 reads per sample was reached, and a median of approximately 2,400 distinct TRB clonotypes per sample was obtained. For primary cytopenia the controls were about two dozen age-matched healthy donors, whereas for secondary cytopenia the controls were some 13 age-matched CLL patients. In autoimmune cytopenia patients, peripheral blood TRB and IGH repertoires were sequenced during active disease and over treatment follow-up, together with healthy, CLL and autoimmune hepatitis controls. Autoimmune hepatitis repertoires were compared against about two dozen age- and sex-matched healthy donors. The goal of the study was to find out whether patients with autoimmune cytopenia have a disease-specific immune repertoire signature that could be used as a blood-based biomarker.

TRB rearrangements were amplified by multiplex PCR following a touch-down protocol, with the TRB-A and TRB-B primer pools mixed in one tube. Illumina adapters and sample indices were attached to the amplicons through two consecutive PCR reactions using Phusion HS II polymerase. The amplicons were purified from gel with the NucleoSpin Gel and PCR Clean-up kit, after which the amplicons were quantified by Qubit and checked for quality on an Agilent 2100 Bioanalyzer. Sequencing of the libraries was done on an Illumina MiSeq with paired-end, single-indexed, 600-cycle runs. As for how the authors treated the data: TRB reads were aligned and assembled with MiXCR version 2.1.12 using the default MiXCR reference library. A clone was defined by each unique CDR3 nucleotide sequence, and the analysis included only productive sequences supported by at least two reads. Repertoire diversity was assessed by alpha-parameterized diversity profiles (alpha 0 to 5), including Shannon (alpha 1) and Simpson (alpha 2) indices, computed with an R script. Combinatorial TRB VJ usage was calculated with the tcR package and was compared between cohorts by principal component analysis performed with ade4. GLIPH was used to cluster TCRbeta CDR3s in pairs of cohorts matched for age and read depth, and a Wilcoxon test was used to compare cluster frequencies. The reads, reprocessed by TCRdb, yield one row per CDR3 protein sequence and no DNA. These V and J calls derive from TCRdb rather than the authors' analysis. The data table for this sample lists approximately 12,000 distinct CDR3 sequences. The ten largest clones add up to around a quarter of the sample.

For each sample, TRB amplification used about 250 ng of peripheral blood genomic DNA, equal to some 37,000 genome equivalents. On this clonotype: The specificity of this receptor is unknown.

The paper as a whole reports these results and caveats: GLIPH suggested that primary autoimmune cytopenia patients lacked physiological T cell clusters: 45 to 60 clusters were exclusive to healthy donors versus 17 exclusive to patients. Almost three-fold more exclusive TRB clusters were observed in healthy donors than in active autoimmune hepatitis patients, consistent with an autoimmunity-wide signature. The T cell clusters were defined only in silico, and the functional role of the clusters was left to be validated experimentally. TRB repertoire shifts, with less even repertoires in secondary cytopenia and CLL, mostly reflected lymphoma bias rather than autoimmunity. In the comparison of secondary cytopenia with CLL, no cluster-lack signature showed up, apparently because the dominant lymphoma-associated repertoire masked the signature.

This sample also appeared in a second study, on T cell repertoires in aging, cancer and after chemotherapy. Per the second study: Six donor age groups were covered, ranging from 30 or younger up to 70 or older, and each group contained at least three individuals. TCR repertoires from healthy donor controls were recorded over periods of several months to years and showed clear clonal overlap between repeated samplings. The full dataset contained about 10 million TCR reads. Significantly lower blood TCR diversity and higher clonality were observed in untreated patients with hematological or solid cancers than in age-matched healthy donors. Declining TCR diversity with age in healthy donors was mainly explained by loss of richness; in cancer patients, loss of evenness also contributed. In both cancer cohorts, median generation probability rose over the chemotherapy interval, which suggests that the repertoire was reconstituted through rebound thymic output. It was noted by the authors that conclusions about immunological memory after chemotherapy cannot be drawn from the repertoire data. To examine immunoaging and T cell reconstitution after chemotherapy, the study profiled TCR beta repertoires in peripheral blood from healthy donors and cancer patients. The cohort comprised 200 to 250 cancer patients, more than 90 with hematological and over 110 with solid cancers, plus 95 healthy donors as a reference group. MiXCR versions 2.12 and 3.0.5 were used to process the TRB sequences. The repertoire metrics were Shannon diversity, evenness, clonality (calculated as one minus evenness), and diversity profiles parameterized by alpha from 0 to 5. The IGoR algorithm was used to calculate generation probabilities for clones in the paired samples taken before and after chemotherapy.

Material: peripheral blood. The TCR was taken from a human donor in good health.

This receptor has the CDR3 CASSINRGSGEKLFF. The rearrangement combines TRBV12-3 or TRBV12-4 with TRBJ1-4; TCRdb selects TRBD1, and the lack of DNA leaves this call unchecked. CDR3 length: 15 amino acids, cysteine to phenylalanine. The coding DNA is unavailable.